This TCR beta chain was identified in a study of breast tumors, draining lymph nodes, adjacent tissues. Axillary draining lymph nodes of breast cancer patients supplied the node samples. TCRdb passed the multiplex PCR reads through MiXCR, listing each CDR3 protein once. Among fewer than 200,000 distinct CDR3 sequences listed, about 33% were seen once. The CDR3 runs 17 residues. Germline V gene data show CDR1 as SNHLY and CDR2 as FYNNEI. The V end was cut by 2 bases, the J end by 0 bases, with 14 bases between. This clonotype was seen ten or more times. Sequenced: axillary lymph node tissue. The source of this sequence is a female donor with breast cancer. Some clones in this sample may be carry-over from other donors' samples. The J gene is TRBJ1-5, the V gene TRBV2; D may be TRBD1 (5 bases). The CDR3 sequence is CASSEYLLGGSNQPQHF. Here the CDR3 DNA reads TGTGCCAGCAGTGAATACCTCCTCGGGGGTAGCAATCAGCCCCAGCATTTT.